Shown below are 16 T cell receptor beta chains from a single sample sequenced in a study of OX40 agonist ivuxolimab in advanced cancers. Repertoires were generated with immunoSEQ multiplex PCR, while TCRdb's copy carries only in-frame clones and drops some. The sample includes roughly 56,000 clones, roughly 84% of them seen just once. Here the sequenced sample was CD4+ or CD8+ T cells sorted from blood, taken in a trial of the OX40 agonist ivuxolimab. These receptors were collected from an adult with an advanced solid tumor such as melanoma, head and neck, liver or kidney cancer.

CDR3 in DNA: TGTGCCAGCATAACGGGACCTAGCACAGATACGCAGTATTTT. Translation: CASITGPSTDTQYF. The chain uses TRBV6-1 and TRBJ2-3, with D tentatively TRBD1 or TRBD2 (5 bases each). V lost 7 bases and J 0 bases, leaving 11 bases between the germline ends. CDR1 and CDR2 from the germline V gene are MNHNS and SASEGT. The CDR3 runs 14 residues.

This clone appeared once. The CDR3 loop reads CASSEVGPGGGQPQHF. CDR3 nucleotide sequence: TGTGCCAGCAGTGAAGTTGGGCCAGGGGGAGGTCAGCCCCAGCATTTT. The chain links TRBV6-1 to TRBJ1-5; the match to TRBD1 covers 7 bases. The CDR3 runs 16 residues. The junction had 9 bases not matched to a gene; V was cut back by 1 base and J by 6 bases. Looked up from germline, CDR1 is MNHNS and CDR2 is SASEGT.

V usage is TRBV21-1 and J usage is TRBJ2-5; the table calls TRBD2, which could not be checked here. The J call could be wrong; TRBJ2-7 is a better fit for the DNA end. TRBV21-1 counts as a pseudogene. The CDR3 is made up of 15 amino acids. The CDR3 DNA is TGTGCCAGCAGCAATAGGGTTTTGGACTCCTACGAGCAGTACTTC. Amino acid sequence: CASSNRVLDSYEQYF.

This chain uses TRBV7-9 with TRBJ2-1; 10 bases line up with TRBD1. This CDR3 comprises 15 residues. J lost 4 bases, V lost 5 bases, and 5 bases had no gene match. From germline, CDR1 is SEHNR and CDR2 FQNEAQ (reference sequence). CDR3: CASSLGQGPYNEQFF. The CDR3 region has the DNA TGTGCCAGCAGCCTGGGACAGGGGCCGTACAATGAGCAGTTCTTC.

This clone was picked up one time. The gene calls are TRBV4-1 and TRBJ2-7; 10 nucleotides agree with TRBD1. The J segment lost 2 bases and the V segment lost 4 bases, leaving 5 bases of the junction unmatched. Germline CDR1 and CDR2: MGHRA and YSYEKL. This CDR3 comprises 15 residues. In nucleotides, the CDR3 is TGCGCCAGCAGCCCGTGGACAGGGGGAACCTACGAGCAGTACTTC. It codes for CASSPWTGGTYEQYF.

The chain combines TRBV7-9 with TRBJ2-2; D gene unclear. V dropped 4 bases and J dropped 3 bases, with 12 bases sitting between them. Germline V gives CDR1 SEHNR, CDR2 FQNEAQ (reference sequence). CDR3 length: 15 residues. The CDR3 nucleotides read TGTGCCAGCAGCTCCCCGTTCCGTGACACCGGGGAGCTGTTTTTT. This encodes CASSSPFRDTGELFF.

This clone occurred a few times. The chain has TRBV6-1 and TRBJ1-1; the D is unclear. Trimming shortened V by 8 bases and J by 0 bases, and 4 bases separated the two germline ends. CDR1 and CDR2 from the germline V gene are MNHNS and SASEGT. The CDR3 sequence is 11 residues long. CDR3 in amino acids: CASGLNTEAFF. CDR3 bases: TGTGCCAGCGGCCTGAACACTGAAGCTTTCTTT.

This clone was detected only once. Sequence at one end of the junction differs from germline and may be a read error. The rearrangement joins TRBV27 to TRBJ2-2; D is unresolved. Germline V gives CDR1 MNHEY, CDR2 SMNVEV (reference sequence). The CDR3 has 15 residues. In DNA form, the CDR3 reads TGTGCCAGCAGTCTATCATCAACTGGAACCGGGGAGCTGTTTTTT. It encodes CASSLSSTGTGELFF.

The chain recombines TRBV19 with TRBJ2-5; the D call may be TRBD1 or TRBD2 (6 bases each). This CDR3 spans 14 amino acids. Trimming cost V 5 bases and J 4 bases, with 14 bases left between them. Germline V CDR1 and CDR2: LNHDA, SQIVND (reference sequence). The CDR3 is CASSFGGPRETQYF. In DNA, the CDR3 is TGTGCCAGTAGTTTTGGGGGGCCTCGAGAGACCCAGTACTTC.

The V gene is TRBV28, the J gene TRBJ1-5, with D hard to call. Germline V CDR1 and CDR2: MDHEN, SYDVKM. This CDR3 is 14 amino acids long. Trimming took off 2 bases at V and 5 bases at J, with 10 bases between the two ends. Here the CDR3 reads CASSLAANYQPQHF. CDR3 bases: TGTGCCAGCAGTTTAGCAGCTAATTATCAGCCCCAGCATTTT.

This chain joins TRBV19 and TRBJ2-5, with D perhaps matching TRBD1 (6 bases). Germline CDR1 is LNHDA and CDR2 is SQIVND (reference sequence). This CDR3 has 12 amino acids. V shed 5 bases and J shed 5 bases, with 9 bases lying between them. The CDR3 DNA reads TGTGCCAGTAGTCTGCAGGGGGAGACCCAGTACTTC. It is translated as CASSLQGETQYF.

This chain links TRBV28 with TRBJ2-5; 11 nucleotides agree with TRBD2. This CDR3 comprises 17 residues. Germline CDR1 is MDHEN and CDR2 is SYDVKM. V was clipped by 4 bases and J by 5 bases; unmatched bases: 12. CDR3 in DNA: TGTGCCAGCAGTTCGATTAGCGGGGGGGCCCGTTGGGAGACCCAGTACTTC. Translation: CASSSISGGARWETQYF.

The V and J genes are TRBV4-1 and TRBJ2-3; 10 positions match TRBD2. Losses at the gene ends were 0 bases for V and 4 bases for J; bases not matched to a gene: 7. The CDR3 loop spans 17 amino acids. Germline CDR1 is MGHRA and CDR2 is YSYEKL. The chain's CDR3 is CASSQDGAGGGADTQYF. CDR3 nucleotide sequence: TGCGCCAGCAGCCAAGATGGAGCGGGAGGGGGGGCAGATACGCAGTATTTT.

This CDR3 reads CASDRGVGPGELFF. The CDR3 DNA reads TGTGCCAGTGACAGGGGTGTCGGGCCCGGGGAGCTGTTTTTT. The chain uses TRBV19 and TRBJ2-2; 8 bases agree with TRBD1. CDR1 and CDR2 from the germline V gene are LNHDA and SQIVND (reference sequence). The length of the CDR3 is 14 residues. The V segment lost 8 bases and the J segment 6 bases; nucleotides outside the gene matches: 8.

This chain links TRBV5-4 with TRBJ2-3; D unclear. The CDR3 spans 13 residues. V dropped 0 bases and J dropped 2 bases, with 4 bases sitting between them. The germline V gene has CDR1 SGHNT and CDR2 YYREEE (reference sequence). For the CDR3, the DNA is TGTGCCAGCAGCTTGGTACCCACAGATACGCAGTATTTT. This gives the protein CASSLVPTDTQYF.

This clone was counted once. The J gene is TRBJ2-7, the V gene TRBV6-6, with 8 bases lining up with TRBD2. Germline V gene data show CDR1 as MNHNY and CDR2 as SVGAGI (reference sequence). Germline trimming cut 2 bases from V and 4 bases from J; bases unmatched to any gene: 4. The CDR3 sequence is 14 residues long. The CDR3 DNA is TGTGCCAGCAGTTACAGCGGGAGTAGATACGAGCAGTACTTC. As protein: CASSYSGSRYEQYF.